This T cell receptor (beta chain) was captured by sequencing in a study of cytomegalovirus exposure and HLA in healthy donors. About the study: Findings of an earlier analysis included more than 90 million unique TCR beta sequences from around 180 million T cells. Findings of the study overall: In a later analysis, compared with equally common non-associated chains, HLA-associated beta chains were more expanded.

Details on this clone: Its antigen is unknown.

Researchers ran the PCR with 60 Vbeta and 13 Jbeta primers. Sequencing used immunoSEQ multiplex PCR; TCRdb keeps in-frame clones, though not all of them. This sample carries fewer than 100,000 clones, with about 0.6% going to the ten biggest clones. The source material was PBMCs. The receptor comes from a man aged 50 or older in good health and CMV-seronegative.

CDR3 sequence: CASSFQGNTEAFF. The DNA for the CDR3 is TGTGCCAGCAGTTTCCAGGGGAACACTGAAGCTTTCTTT. The chain has TRBV28 and TRBJ1-1; D is possibly TRBD1 (5 bases). Per the germline V gene, CDR1 is MDHEN and CDR2 is SYDVKM. Between the trimmed V and J ends, which lost 3 bases and 1 base, there was a span of 6 bases. The CDR3 loop spans 13 amino acids. Full variable domain (remainder filled in from reference TRBV28 and TRBJ1-1): DVKVTQSSRYLVKRTGEKVFLECVQDMDHENMFWYRQDPGLGLRLIYFSYDVKMKEKGDIPEGYSVSREKKERFSLILESASTNQTSMYLCASSFQGNTEAFFGQGTRLTVV.